This TCR beta chain was sequenced during a study of CD8 T cells in ankylosing spondylitis. TCRdb fed the 5' RACE reads into MiXCR, producing one record per CDR3 protein. Here the sample spans over 600,000 distinct CDR3 sequences, around a fifth being singletons. Study findings and constraints: Reportedly, matched ankylosing spondylitis synovial fluid was significantly enriched for disease-linked clones. Characteristic of ankylosing spondylitis blood, it appeared, was a TCR beta motif comprising about 8 highly homologous variants.

This clonotype was detected only a few times. Its antigen is still unknown. The CDR3 length is 14 residues. CDR1 and CDR2 from the germline V gene are LGHNA and YSLEER. The V and J ends lost 3 bases and 5 bases, in that order; junction bases with no gene match: 5. Material: blood, either unsorted or a sorted T cell fraction (not recorded which). This sequence was found in a male donor with ankylosing spondylitis. V usage is TRBV4-3 and J usage is TRBJ2-7; 9 nucleotides line up with TRBD2. The CDR3, as DNA: TGCGCCAGCAGCCACAAGGGACTAGCTCACGAGCAGTACTTC. As protein: CASSHKGLAHEQYF.